Listed below are T cell receptor beta chains from one sample, sequenced in a study of cytomegalovirus exposure and HLA in healthy donors. Profiling relied on immunoSEQ multiplex PCR, and the TCRdb table lists in-frame clones only, not all of them. The sample lists about 220,000 clones; over 80% were seen once. Sequencing was performed on PBMCs. These receptors all stem from a boy aged 2 to 10 in good health and CMV-seronegative. CDR3s include the opening cysteine and the closing phenylalanine or tryptophan. Each record gives: CDR3 DNA, CDR3 protein, J gene, clone size, D gene, V gene. The D gene is left open where the match is weak. Size is omitted from some rows. Given values are once, few, many or a class for expanded clones.

DNA: TGTGCCAGCAGTAGGACAGACTACAATGAGCAGTTCTTC
CDR3: CASSRTDYNEQFF
J: TRBJ2-1
size: .
D: .
V: TRBV25-1

DNA: TGTGCCAGCAGACCGGACCGGGGGAATTATGGCTACACCTTC
CDR3: CASRPDRGNYGYTF
J: TRBJ1-2
size: once
D: .
V: TRBV5-4

DNA: TGTGCCAGCAGCCCCGACAGGGGGACAGATACGCAGTATTTT
CDR3: CASSPDRGTDTQYF
J: TRBJ2-3
size: .
D: TRBD1
V: TRBV5-4

DNA: TGTGCCAGCTCCCGGTACGGAGAAGGCAATCAGCCCCAGCATTTT
CDR3: CASSRYGEGNQPQHF
J: TRBJ1-5
size: .
D: .
V: TRBV18

DNA: TGTGCCAGTAGTATAGGGGGCGGGGGTTCCAATACGCAGTATTTT
CDR3: CASSIGGGGSNTQYF
J: TRBJ2-3
size: .
D: TRBD2
V: TRBV19

DNA: TGTGCCAGCAGTTACGGACAGGGTGGCAATCAGCCCCAGCATTTC
CDR3: CASSYGQGGNQPQHF
J: TRBJ1-5
size: .
D: TRBD1
V: TRBV6-6

DNA: TGTGCCAGCAGTGATATCCCGGGACTAGCGCGACTTGAGAATGAGCAGTTCTTC
CDR3: CASSDIPGLARLENEQFF
J: TRBJ2-1
size: .
D: TRBD2
V: TRBV6-1

DNA: TGTGCTAGTGGTTTGGGCAGCTATGGCTACACCTTC
CDR3: CASGLGSYGYTF
J: TRBJ1-2
size: .
D: .
V: TRBV12-5

DNA: TGCGCCAGCAGCATGGACAGGGGTTCCTATGGCTACACCTTC
CDR3: CASSMDRGSYGYTF
J: TRBJ1-2
size: .
D: TRBD1
V: TRBV5-1

DNA: TGTGCCAGCAGTGACTTTACTAGGATGCAGGGGAGTAATGAAAAACTGTTTTTT
CDR3: CASSDFTRMQGSNEKLFF
J: TRBJ1-4
size: .
D: .
V: TRBV6-4

DNA: TGTGCCAGCAGTGAGACCGGGACAGGGATGACAGATACGCAGTATTTT
CDR3: CASSETGTGMTDTQYF
J: TRBJ2-3
size: once
D: TRBD1
V: TRBV6-4

DNA: TGTGCCAGCAGCCTCGGACAGGGGTTAGAGCAGTACTTC
CDR3: CASSLGQGLEQYF
J: TRBJ2-7
size: .
D: TRBD1
V: TRBV14

DNA: TGTGCCAGTAGTATTGGTTATCCCGGGACAGGGCCGAACTATGGCTACACCTTC
CDR3: CASSIGYPGTGPNYGYTF
J: TRBJ1-2
size: once
D: TRBD1
V: TRBV19

DNA: TGTGCCAGTAGAACCGACAGGGGACACACCGGGGAGCTGTTTTTT
CDR3: CASRTDRGHTGELFF
J: TRBJ2-2
size: .
D: TRBD1
V: TRBV7-8

DNA: TGTGCCAGCAGCCCCCTGGGACAGGGTTTGAGGCAGGCGGGCTACACCTTC
CDR3: CASSPLGQGLRQAGYTF
J: TRBJ1-2
size: .
D: TRBD1
V: TRBV11-2

DNA: TGCGCCAGCAGTGGAGGCAGGGTGGCTGGAAACACCATATATTTT
CDR3: CASSGGRVAGNTIYF
J: TRBJ1-3
size: .
D: .
V: TRBV10-2

DNA: TGTGCCAGTAGACCCACCGACAGGAATGGCTACACCTTC
CDR3: CASRPTDRNGYTF
J: TRBJ1-2
size: .
D: .
V: TRBV19

DNA: TGTGCCAGCAGTCCCCTGCCGGGGGCACCCCTCCACTTT
CDR3: CASSPLPGAPLHF
J: TRBJ1-6
size: few
D: .
V: TRBV27

DNA: TGTGCCAGCAGGAAGGAGGGCGGGGAGCTGTTTTTT
CDR3: CASRKEGGELFF
J: TRBJ2-2
size: once
D: .
V: TRBV6-5

DNA: TGTGCCAGCAGCGCGAAGGCTAGCGGGAGCCTGAGCACAGATACGCAGTATTTT
CDR3: CASSAKASGSLSTDTQYF
J: TRBJ2-3
size: .
D: TRBD2
V: TRBV5-6

DNA: TGCGCCAGCAGCCCGTTAGCGGGACCACTCTACGAGCAGTACTTC
CDR3: CASSPLAGPLYEQYF
J: TRBJ2-7
size: .
D: TRBD2
V: TRBV5-1

DNA: TGTGCCAGCAGCTACAACAGGGTTGGGGAAAAACTGTTTTTT
CDR3: CASSYNRVGEKLFF
J: TRBJ1-4
size: .
D: .
V: TRBV11-2

DNA: TGTGCCAGCAGCGCGGGGACCACCTACGAGCAGTACTTC
CDR3: CASSAGTTYEQYF
J: TRBJ2-7
size: .
D: .
V: TRBV11-2

DNA: TGTGCCAGCAGCACCCCGGGGGACCCCTACGAGCAGTACTTC
CDR3: CASSTPGDPYEQYF
J: TRBJ2-7
size: .
D: .
V: TRBV5-4

DNA: TGCAGTGCTCCCGAAGCCTACGAGCAGTACTTC
CDR3: CSAPEAYEQYF
J: TRBJ2-7
size: .
D: .
V: TRBV20-1

DNA: TGTGCCAGCGCCACAGGGACCTACAATGAGCAGTTCTTC
CDR3: CASATGTYNEQFF
J: TRBJ2-1
size: .
D: .
V: TRBV6-5

DNA: TGTGCCAGTAGTATCGGACAGACGAGCACAGATACGCAGTATTTT
CDR3: CASSIGQTSTDTQYF
J: TRBJ2-3
size: .
D: .
V: TRBV19

DNA: TGTGCCAGTAGTGGACAGGCCTCCTACGAGCAGTACTTC
CDR3: CASSGQASYEQYF
J: TRBJ2-7
size: .
D: TRBD1
V: TRBV19

DNA: TGTGCCAGCAGCCGTAGAAAAGGACAGGGCAATGAGCAGTTCTTC
CDR3: CASSRRKGQGNEQFF
J: TRBJ2-1
size: .
D: TRBD1
V: TRBV16

DNA: TGTGCCACTGGGGGCTATACCTACGAGCAGTACTTC
CDR3: CATGGYTYEQYF
J: TRBJ2-7
size: .
D: .
V: TRBV19

DNA: TGTGCCAGTGGGGGGGGTCAGCGGGATACGCAGTATTTT
CDR3: CASGGGQRDTQYF
J: TRBJ2-3
size: .
D: TRBD2
V: TRBV19

DNA: TGTGCCAGCAGCCTAGGACTAGCGGGCCAAGAGACCCAGTACTTC
CDR3: CASSLGLAGQETQYF
J: TRBJ2-5
size: .
D: TRBD2
V: TRBV13

DNA: TGTGCCAGCGTGACAGGAAAAGGCAATCAGCCCCAGCATTTT
CDR3: CASVTGKGNQPQHF
J: TRBJ1-5
size: .
D: .
V: TRBV2

DNA: TGTGCCAGCAGCAATCCGGGACACACGAAGTACGAGCAGTACTTC
CDR3: CASSNPGHTKYEQYF
J: TRBJ2-7
size: .
D: .
V: TRBV21-1

DNA: TGTGCCAGCAGCTTGGGCAGGGGTGGGACTGAAGCTTTCTTT
CDR3: CASSLGRGGTEAFF
J: TRBJ1-1
size: few
D: .
V: TRBV7-6

DNA: TGTGCCAGCAGCCACGTATTCCGGGACAGGCCCCGGCGCGGCTACACCTTC
CDR3: CASSHVFRDRPRRGYTF
J: TRBJ1-2
size: .
D: TRBD1
V: TRBV4-2

DNA: TGTGCCATCAGTTCAGCGGGGGACAATGAGCAGTTCTTC
CDR3: CAISSAGDNEQFF
J: TRBJ2-1
size: .
D: TRBD2
V: TRBV10-3

DNA: TGTGCCAGCAGCCTCGGGACAGGGGATTCACCCCTCCACTTT
CDR3: CASSLGTGDSPLHF
J: TRBJ1-6
size: .
D: TRBD1
V: TRBV11-2

DNA: TGCGCCAGCAGCTTGGACGGGAGTTCCTATAATTCACCCCTCCACTTT
CDR3: CASSLDGSSYNSPLHF
J: TRBJ1-6
size: .
D: .
V: TRBV5-1

DNA: TGTGCCAGCAGTTATGAGGACAGCTCCTACAATGAGCAGTTCTTC
CDR3: CASSYEDSSYNEQFF
J: TRBJ2-1
size: .
D: .
V: TRBV6-5

DNA: TGTGCCAGCACCCAGTTTCTCATTGGGGCCAACGTCCTGACTTTC
CDR3: CASTQFLIGANVLTF
J: TRBJ2-6
size: .
D: .
V: TRBV2

DNA: TGCGCCAGCAGCTTGGGCCAGGGCAGCAATCAGCCCCAGCATTTT
CDR3: CASSLGQGSNQPQHF
J: TRBJ1-5
size: .
D: .
V: TRBV5-1

DNA: TGTGCCAGCTCAAGCCCGAGCGGGAGCTCCTACAATGAGCAGTTCTTC
CDR3: CASSSPSGSSYNEQFF
J: TRBJ2-1
size: .
D: TRBD2
V: TRBV7-8

DNA: TGTGCCACCATACCGAGGAAGGGGTCTAACTATGGCTACACCTTC
CDR3: CATIPRKGSNYGYTF
J: TRBJ1-2
size: .
D: .
V: TRBV10-3

DNA: TGTGCCAGCAGTGAAGGGGGGGGCTTTATCAATCAGCCCCAGCATTTT
CDR3: CASSEGGGFINQPQHF
J: TRBJ1-5
size: .
D: .
V: TRBV6-1

DNA: TGTGCCAGCAGCTTACGGTCTAGAGATTACAATGAGCAGTTCTTC
CDR3: CASSLRSRDYNEQFF
J: TRBJ2-1
size: .
D: .
V: TRBV11-1

DNA: TGCGCCAGCAGCCGCGCGGGACAGGGTAGAGAGACCCAGTACTTC
CDR3: CASSRAGQGRETQYF
J: TRBJ2-5
size: once
D: TRBD1
V: TRBV4-1

DNA: TGTGCCAGCAGTCCTACCGGGTCAGCGGTTGACGAGCAGTACTTC
CDR3: CASSPTGSAVDEQYF
J: TRBJ2-7
size: .
D: .
V: TRBV7-3

DNA: TGTGCCAGCAGCTTGGACAGGGGGCGATCACCCCTCCACTTT
CDR3: CASSLDRGRSPLHF
J: TRBJ1-6
size: once
D: TRBD1
V: TRBV5-4

DNA: TGTGCCAGCAGAAGATCCGGGACAGGGAGTTTCGAGCAGTACTTC
CDR3: CASRRSGTGSFEQYF
J: TRBJ2-7
size: .
D: TRBD1
V: TRBV25-1

DNA: TGTGCCAGCAGTGTGCTAGCGGGAGCTGGGGAGCAGTACTTC
CDR3: CASSVLAGAGEQYF
J: TRBJ2-7
size: .
D: TRBD2
V: TRBV6-4

DNA: TGTGCCAGCAGCTTTACAGGGGGCAGCTATGGCTACACCTTC
CDR3: CASSFTGGSYGYTF
J: TRBJ1-2
size: .
D: TRBD1
V: TRBV7-2

DNA: TGCGCCAGCAGCTTGGCGTCGCGGAGGAGCTCCTACAATGAGCAGTTCTTC
CDR3: CASSLASRRSSYNEQFF
J: TRBJ2-1
size: .
D: .
V: TRBV5-1

DNA: TGTGCCAGCAGATCTACAGGGACTAGAGAGACCCAGTACTTC
CDR3: CASRSTGTRETQYF
J: TRBJ2-5
size: .
D: TRBD2
V: TRBV6-1

DNA: TGTGCCAGCAGCCAAGATCTGGCGGTCTCCTACGAGCAGTACTTC
CDR3: CASSQDLAVSYEQYF
J: TRBJ2-7
size: .
D: .
V: TRBV4-2

DNA: TGTGCCACCAGCAGAGTGGACAGATACGAGCAGTACTTC
CDR3: CATSRVDRYEQYF
J: TRBJ2-7
size: .
D: .
V: TRBV15

DNA: TGTGCCAGCAGAGGGACATTTAAGTCCTACAATGAGCAGTTCTTC
CDR3: CASRGTFKSYNEQFF
J: TRBJ2-1
size: .
D: .
V: TRBV6-5